Listed below are T cell receptor beta chains from one sample, sequenced in a study of STAT5B mutations in CD4+ large granular lymphocyte leukemia. Data came from immunoSEQ multiplex PCR; TCRdb stores just in-frame clones and leaves some out. Of some 38,000 clones in the sample, around 85% were seen once. The sample taken for sequencing was CD4+ T cells from blood buffy coats. The receptors come from a human donor in good health. The CDR3 runs from the conserved cysteine through the conserved F or W. Fields, in order: clone size, V gene, J gene, D gene, CDR3 DNA, CDR3 protein. D genes are given only for firm matches. Not every row has a clone size; where given, it reads once, few, many or a size class.

clone size: .
V gene: TRBV11-2
J gene: TRBJ2-2
D gene: .
CDR3 DNA: TGTGCCAGCAGCGCGGGACAATTTAACACCGGGGAGCTGTTTTTT
CDR3 protein: CASSAGQFNTGELFF

clone size: .
V gene: TRBV5-1
J gene: TRBJ1-1
D gene: .
CDR3 DNA: TGCGCCAGCAGCTTGGCAGAGCGGGGCACTGAAGCTTTCTTT
CDR3 protein: CASSLAERGTEAFF

clone size: once
V gene: TRBV7-2
J gene: TRBJ2-2
D gene: TRBD2
CDR3 DNA: TGTGCCAGCAGCTTATTTGGTTCGGGAGGGGTCGGGGAGCTGTTTTTT
CDR3 protein: CASSLFGSGGVGELFF

clone size: .
V gene: TRBV7-9
J gene: TRBJ1-3
D gene: .
CDR3 DNA: TGTGCCAGCAGTCTAGGAGGGAGGACCCCAATCGGGACGTTT
CDR3 protein: CASSLGGRTPIGTF

clone size: .
V gene: TRBV11-3
J gene: TRBJ2-5
D gene: TRBD2
CDR3 DNA: TGTGCCAGCACGGCGGGAGGAGAAGAGACCCAGTACTTC
CDR3 protein: CASTAGGEETQYF

clone size: .
V gene: TRBV10-2
J gene: TRBJ1-6
D gene: TRBD1
CDR3 DNA: TGCGCCAGCAGTGAGTCCGGACAGGGGAGGAATTCACCCCTCCACTTT
CDR3 protein: CASSESGQGRNSPLHF

clone size: .
V gene: TRBV19
J gene: TRBJ1-1
D gene: TRBD1
CDR3 DNA: TGTGCCACCCAGCGACAGGGTTTAAAAGCTTTCTTT
CDR3 protein: CATQRQGLKAFF

clone size: .
V gene: TRBV19
J gene: TRBJ1-1
D gene: .
CDR3 DNA: TGTGCCAGTAGTATCTTGGGGCACACTGAAGCTTTCTTT
CDR3 protein: CASSILGHTEAFF

clone size: .
V gene: TRBV19
J gene: TRBJ2-7
D gene: .
CDR3 DNA: TGTGCCAGTAGTATAGCAGACACCGGAACCTACGAGCAGTACTTC
CDR3 protein: CASSIADTGTYEQYF

clone size: .
V gene: TRBV5-1
J gene: TRBJ2-2
D gene: .
CDR3 DNA: TGCGCCAGCAGCTTGGAGATAACGAACACCGGGGAGCTGTTTTTT
CDR3 protein: CASSLEITNTGELFF

clone size: .
V gene: TRBV5-1
J gene: TRBJ2-1
D gene: TRBD2
CDR3 DNA: TGCGCCAGCAGCTTGGCTGGGGGGGGACTAGCGGGGCCCTACAATGAGCAGTTCTTC
CDR3 protein: CASSLAGGGLAGPYNEQFF

clone size: once
V gene: TRBV12-5
J gene: TRBJ2-7
D gene: .
CDR3 DNA: TGTGCTAGTGGTTTGGTCCGGACACCCACCTTCCCGGTATCCTACGAGCAGTACTTC
CDR3 protein: CASGLVRTPTFPVSYEQYF

clone size: .
V gene: TRBV18
J gene: TRBJ2-5
D gene: .
CDR3 DNA: TGTGCCAGCTCACCTGGACAGACCTTTCAAGAGACCCAGTACTTC
CDR3 protein: CASSPGQTFQETQYF

clone size: .
V gene: TRBV15
J gene: TRBJ2-1
D gene: .
CDR3 DNA: TGTGCCACCAGCGAGGGCGGGTTGGGGTCTGAGCAGTTCTTC
CDR3 protein: CATSEGGLGSEQFF

clone size: once
V gene: TRBV5-1
J gene: TRBJ2-3
D gene: TRBD2
CDR3 DNA: TGCGCCAGCAGCTTGGGACTAGCGGGGGGGCCAGATACGCAGTATTTT
CDR3 protein: CASSLGLAGGPDTQYF

clone size: .
V gene: TRBV18
J gene: TRBJ2-7
D gene: .
CDR3 DNA: TGTGCCAGCTCACCAAATGGTATTGCCTCCTACGAGCAGTACTTC
CDR3 protein: CASSPNGIASYEQYF

clone size: .
V gene: TRBV27
J gene: TRBJ1-2
D gene: .
CDR3 DNA: TGTGCCAGCAGTTTATTGGGGGCAGGGGTAATCTATGGCTACACCTTC
CDR3 protein: CASSLLGAGVIYGYTF

clone size: .
V gene: TRBV9
J gene: TRBJ2-1
D gene: .
CDR3 DNA: TGTGCCAGCAGCGTAGGGCCGCCTCACAACAATGAGCAGTTCTTC
CDR3 protein: CASSVGPPHNNEQFF

clone size: .
V gene: TRBV28
J gene: TRBJ2-1
D gene: TRBD1
CDR3 DNA: TGTGCCAGCAGTTCGACAGGGATTTCCTACAATGAGCAGTTCTTC
CDR3 protein: CASSSTGISYNEQFF

clone size: .
V gene: TRBV29-1
J gene: TRBJ2-5
D gene: .
CDR3 DNA: TGCAGCGTTAAAGCGGGAGAGACCCAGTACTTC
CDR3 protein: CSVKAGETQYF

clone size: .
V gene: TRBV7-3
J gene: TRBJ2-2
D gene: .
CDR3 DNA: TGTGCCAGCAGCCGAAAGGTGGGACGGGTGAACACCGGGGAGCTGTTTTTT
CDR3 protein: CASSRKVGRVNTGELFF

clone size: .
V gene: TRBV7-9
J gene: TRBJ1-2
D gene: .
CDR3 DNA: TGTGCCAGCAGCTTAGGCGCCGTCGGCGGCTATGGCTACACCTTC
CDR3 protein: CASSLGAVGGYGYTF

clone size: .
V gene: TRBV13
J gene: TRBJ2-3
D gene: .
CDR3 DNA: TGTGCCAGCAGCTCCCTCCTAAGAGGGGTCGGCACAGATACGCAGTATTTT
CDR3 protein: CASSSLLRGVGTDTQYF

clone size: .
V gene: TRBV5-4
J gene: TRBJ1-3
D gene: TRBD1
CDR3 DNA: TGTGCCAGCAGCCTGGACAGGGGCTCTGGAAACACCATATATTTT
CDR3 protein: CASSLDRGSGNTIYF

clone size: .
V gene: TRBV6-6
J gene: TRBJ1-1
D gene: TRBD1
CDR3 DNA: TGTGCCAGCAGTTACGGAGGGGGACAGGGCGCTGAAGCTTTCTTT
CDR3 protein: CASSYGGGQGAEAFF